This T cell receptor (beta chain) was captured by sequencing in a study of response to subunit inactivated influenza vaccine. Germline loops: CDR1 LGHDT, CDR2 YNNKEL (reference sequence). This CDR3 region has 14 residues. The germline V and J ends were trimmed by 5 bases and 4 bases, with 13 bases remaining between them. In TCRdb, the RT-PCR reads were re-called with MiXCR into one record per CDR3 protein. This sample has about 700,000 distinct CDR3 sequences, with about 15% found just once. A remark on this clonotype: Its antigen is undetermined.

Whole-study results and caveats: The authors proposed limited new T cell recruitment per seasonal influenza vaccination.

V and J are TRBV3-1 and TRBJ2-3; no firm D call. This receptor was obtained from a man in his fifties who received an inactivated influenza vaccine. Here the sequenced sample was PBMCs from blood, taken roughly 2 weeks before vaccination. The CDR3 spells CASSNRGGADTQYF. The CDR3 DNA is TGTGCCAGCAGCAATCGCGGTGGGGCAGATACGCAGTATTTT.